A single sample gave rise to the 5 T cell receptor beta chains below, sequenced in a study of cytomegalovirus exposure and HLA in healthy donors. Use of 60 Vbeta and 13 Jbeta primers characterized the PCR. This table comes from immunoSEQ multiplex PCR, and its TCRdb copy is limited to in-frame clones, with some not included. The sample carries 120,000 or so clones, around 83% recorded once. The sequencing input was PBMCs. The receptors shown here come from a woman in her sixties or seventies in good health and CMV-seropositive.

This chain connects TRBV19 to TRBJ1-2; D possibly corresponds to TRBD1 (6 bases). V was pared by 9 bases and J by 0 bases, with 14 bases between. The CDR3 has 14 amino acids. From germline, CDR1 is LNHDA and CDR2 SQIVND (reference sequence). The CDR3 spells CASRTGHSNYGYTF. DNA of the CDR3: TGTGCCAGCCGAACGGGACACTCTAACTATGGCTACACCTTC.

J is TRBJ1-1 and V is TRBV28; maybe TRBD1 (6 bases). Germline assignment: CDR1 MDHEN and CDR2 SYDVKM. The V end was cut by 0 bases, the J end by 0 bases, with 8 bases between. The CDR3 is made up of 15 amino acids. Here the CDR3 reads CASSLWTGLNTEAFF. Written as DNA, the CDR3 is TGTGCCAGCAGTTTATGGACAGGCCTGAACACTGAAGCTTTCTTT.

This clone has only one observation. Distinct nucleotide sequences in the sample also encode this CDR3. The V call is TRBV11-2, the J call TRBJ1-1; tentative D call: TRBD1 (6 bases). Looked up from germline, CDR1 is SGHAT and CDR2 is FQNNGV. Trimming took 2 bases from V and 0 from J, leaving 7 bases between them. This CDR3 contains 14 residues. The CDR3 DNA reads as TGTGCCAGCAGCTTACAGGGGTTGAACACTGAAGCTTTCTTT. The encoded protein is CASSLQGLNTEAFF.

The rearrangement links TRBV5-4 to TRBJ2-7, with 7 bases aligning to TRBD1. This CDR3 is 15 amino acids long. From germline, CDR1 is SGHNT and CDR2 YYREEE (reference sequence). V was pared by 0 bases and J by 4 bases, with 7 bases of the junction left unmatched. The CDR3 bases are TGTGCCAGCAGCTTGGATGGGACAGTCCCTTACGAGCAGTACTTC. Its translation: CASSLDGTVPYEQYF.

V and J are TRBV19 and TRBJ2-7, with D possibly being TRBD2 (6 bases). Germline CDR1 is LNHDA and CDR2 is SQIVND (reference sequence). The length of the CDR3 is 16 residues. Trimming took off 4 bases at V and 1 base at J, with 17 bases between the two ends. The CDR3: CASSTLGLSLSYEQYF. Here the CDR3 DNA reads TGTGCCAGTAGTACCCTAGGACTAAGTCTATCCTACGAGCAGTACTTC.